A single sample gave rise to the 2 T cell receptor beta chains below, sequenced in a study of shared clonotypes between healthy human individuals. TCRdb's copy holds only in-frame clones and misses some; the assay was immunoSEQ multiplex PCR. This table holds around 1.9 million clones, 85% to 95% found once. Positively selected for CCR7, the CD45RO-negative cells used as naive CD8 cells excluded terminally differentiated effector memory CD45RA+ cells. Sequencing was done on a sample of naive CD8+ T cells from PBMCs. Receptors originate from a man younger than 30 in good health. Some clones in this sample may be carry-over from other donors' samples.

The rearrangement links TRBV6-6 to TRBJ1-4, with D hard to call. This CDR3 spans 15 amino acids. The germline gives CDR1 MNHNY, CDR2 SVGAGI (reference sequence). V lost 6 bases and J lost 2, with 13 bases in between. In nucleotides, the CDR3 is TGTGCCAGCAGAACGCTCAGAGGTACTAATGAAAAACTGTTTTTT. Translated, it gives CASRTLRGTNEKLFF.

The chain recombines TRBV7-8 with TRBJ2-2, with D uncertain. The V gene's germline CDR1 is SGHVS and CDR2 FQNEAQ. With 2 bases removed from V and 5 bases from J, the gap between germline ends came to 6 bases. The CDR3 has 13 residues. CDR3 protein: CASSLIGTGELFF. The CDR3, as DNA: TGTGCCAGCAGCTTAATAGGGACCGGGGAGCTGTTTTTT.